This section outlines one T cell receptor (beta chain) sequence together with its context. From germline, CDR1 is KGHSH and CDR2 LQKENI. Trimming removed 2 bases at V and 5 bases at J, with 18 bases between. CDR3 length: 16 residues. Participants were aged about 18 to 100 years from approximately 24 US areas. Cohorts were based on clinical histories the participants reported. Each recovered donor of Cohort 3 presented with two negative PCRs, clearance, or symptom resolution. These data originate in a study of blood T cell repertoires in COVID-19. The wider study: The cDNA or gDNA used as material had been derived from T cells, B-cell-depleted T cells, or PBMCs.

Here immunoSEQ multiplex PCR was the method, and the copy in TCRdb shows in-frame clones only, minus some. The table lists roughly 280,000 clones, 85% to 90% of them singletons. This sequence joins TRBV18 and TRBJ2-5, with a possible D match to TRBD2 (6 bases). The clonotype was recovered from a woman aged 18-35 years who had recovered from COVID-19. Source material: PBMCs or T cells enriched from blood (not recorded which). The CDR3 DNA reads TGTGCCAGCTCACCAATCTTACTAGCTTTTGCGGAGACCCAGTACTTC. Its translation is CASSPILLAFAETQYF.